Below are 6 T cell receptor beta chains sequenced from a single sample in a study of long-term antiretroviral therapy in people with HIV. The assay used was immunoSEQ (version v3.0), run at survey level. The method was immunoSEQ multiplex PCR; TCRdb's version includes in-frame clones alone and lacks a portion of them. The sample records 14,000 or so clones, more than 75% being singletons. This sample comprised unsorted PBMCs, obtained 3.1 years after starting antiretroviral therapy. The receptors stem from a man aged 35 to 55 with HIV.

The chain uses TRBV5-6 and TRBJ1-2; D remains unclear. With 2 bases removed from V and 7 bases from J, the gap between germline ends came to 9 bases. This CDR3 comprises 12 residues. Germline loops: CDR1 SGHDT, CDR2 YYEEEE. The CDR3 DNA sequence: TGTGCCAGCAGCTTTGGTGCGGGTGGCTACACCTTC. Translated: CASSFGAGGYTF.

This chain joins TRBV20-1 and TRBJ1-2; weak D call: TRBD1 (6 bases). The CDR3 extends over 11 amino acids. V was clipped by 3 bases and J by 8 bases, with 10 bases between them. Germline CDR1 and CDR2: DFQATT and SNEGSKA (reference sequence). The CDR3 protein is CSASRGGGYTF. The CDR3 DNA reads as TGCAGTGCTAGTAGAGGGGGGGGCTACACCTTC.

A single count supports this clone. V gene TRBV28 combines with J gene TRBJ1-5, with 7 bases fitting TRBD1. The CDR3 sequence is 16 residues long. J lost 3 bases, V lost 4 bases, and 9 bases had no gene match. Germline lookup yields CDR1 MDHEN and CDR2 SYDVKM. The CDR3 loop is CASSSPQGQNNQPQHF. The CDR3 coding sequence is TGTGCCAGCAGTTCCCCTCAGGGACAGAACAATCAGCCCCAGCATTTT.

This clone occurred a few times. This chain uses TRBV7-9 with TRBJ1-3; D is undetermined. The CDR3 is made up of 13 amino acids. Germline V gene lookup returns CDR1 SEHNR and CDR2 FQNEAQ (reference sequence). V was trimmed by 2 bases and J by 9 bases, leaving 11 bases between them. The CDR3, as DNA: TGTGCCAGCAGCTTAACCGATGGTACCACCATATATTTT. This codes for CASSLTDGTTIYF.

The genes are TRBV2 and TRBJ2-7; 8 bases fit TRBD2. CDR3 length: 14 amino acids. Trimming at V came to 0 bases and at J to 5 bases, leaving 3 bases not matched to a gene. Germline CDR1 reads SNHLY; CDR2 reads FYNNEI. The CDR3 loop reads CASSEARGANEQYF. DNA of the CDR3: TGTGCCAGCAGTGAAGCGCGGGGGGCGAACGAGCAGTACTTC.

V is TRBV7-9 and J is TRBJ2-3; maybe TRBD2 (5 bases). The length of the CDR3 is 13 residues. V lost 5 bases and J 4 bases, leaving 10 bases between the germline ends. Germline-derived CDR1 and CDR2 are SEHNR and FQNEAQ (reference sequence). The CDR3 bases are TGTGCCAGCAGCCTGCCCGGGGCAGATACGCAGTATTTT. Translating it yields CASSLPGADTQYF. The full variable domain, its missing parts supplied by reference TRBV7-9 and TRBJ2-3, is DTGVSQNPRHKITKRGQNVTFRCDPISEHNRLYWYRQTLGQGPEFLTYFQNEAQLEKSRLLSDRFSAERPKGSFSTLEIQRTEQGDSAMYLCASSLPGADTQYFGPGTRLTVL.